This T cell receptor (beta chain) was recorded in a study of T cells in Graves' hyperthyroidism and ophthalmopathy. The study, taken as a whole, reports: Separation of ophthalmopathy from stable hyperthyroidism was achieved by a 13 V-J model.

The TCR beta CDR3 regions underwent amplification using RNA transcripts as the source. The HTBI primer set drove a first-round RT-PCR of the TCR CDR3. TCRdb re-called the multiplex PCR reads with MiXCR, one entry per CDR3 protein. The repertoire holds hundreds of thousands of distinct CDR3 sequences, with around 21% as singletons. The table lists this clonotype with many counts. Its antigen is not identified. With 5 bases clipped from V and 6 bases from J, the junction kept 3 bases outside the gene matches. Per the germline V gene, CDR1 is MDHEN and CDR2 is SYDVKM. The length of the CDR3 is 12 residues.

V gene TRBV28 combines with J gene TRBJ1-2, with TRBD1 identical over 7 bases. The receptor was isolated from a man aged 30 to 45 with Graves' ophthalmopathy. Input material: blood. This CDR3 is CASSGTADGYTF. Here the CDR3 DNA reads TGTGCCAGCAGTGGGACAGCAGATGGCTACACCTTC.